The following is a T cell receptor (beta chain) sequence with its context. Looked up from germline, CDR1 is MDHEN and CDR2 is SYDVKM. V was shortened by 5 bases and J by 4 bases, with 6 bases between the two germline ends. The CDR3 is 11 amino acids. PCR amplification relied on 60 Vbeta primers (plus 13 Jbeta primers). TCRdb's table, derived via immunoSEQ multiplex PCR, lists solely in-frame clones and lacks some. Seen here are under 200,000 clones, over 80% observed once, and the top ten hold around 6.5%. This sample is drawn from a study of cytomegalovirus exposure and HLA in healthy donors. The sequence came from a male donor in good health and CMV-seropositive. Sample: PBMCs. J is TRBJ2-7 and V is TRBV28; D remains unclear. The CDR3 protein is CASSRLYEQYF. The CDR3 nucleotides are TGTGCCAGCAGTAGACTTTACGAGCAGTACTTC.